The text below deals with one T cell receptor beta chain. This sample was taken from a study of blood T cell repertoires in COVID-19. In the authors' workflow: Amplifying reference gene primers gave estimates of nucleated cell counts. Profiling relied on immunoSEQ multiplex PCR, and the TCRdb table lists in-frame clones only, not all of them. D and trimming were read from the DNA, whereas the V and J calls and clone size are those reported in that table. The data contain about 220,000 clones, about 78% of them seen just once; the ten biggest clones take up more than 7%. This CDR3 has 17 residues. The germline gives CDR1 LNHDA, CDR2 SQIVND (reference sequence). The V and J ends lost 6 bases and 4 bases, in that order; junction bases with no gene match: 11.

The rearrangement joins TRBV19 to TRBJ1-5; TRBD1 agrees at 11 bases. This TCR came from a woman aged 70-85 years with acute or convalescent COVID-19. The specimen was peripheral blood. The CDR3 sequence is CASRAQGQGVSNQPQHF. The CDR3 DNA sequence: TGTGCCAGTAGGGCCCAGGGACAGGGGGTTTCGAATCAGCCCCAGCATTTT.